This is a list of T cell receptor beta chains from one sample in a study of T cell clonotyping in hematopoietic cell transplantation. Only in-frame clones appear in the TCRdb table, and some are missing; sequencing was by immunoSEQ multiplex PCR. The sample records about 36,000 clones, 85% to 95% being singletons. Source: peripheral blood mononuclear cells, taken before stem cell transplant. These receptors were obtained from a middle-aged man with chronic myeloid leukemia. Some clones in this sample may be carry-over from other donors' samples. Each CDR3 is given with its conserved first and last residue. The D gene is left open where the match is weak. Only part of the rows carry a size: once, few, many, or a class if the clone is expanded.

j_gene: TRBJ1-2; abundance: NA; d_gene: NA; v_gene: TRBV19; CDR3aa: CASSILSANGYTF; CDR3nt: TGTGCCAGTAGTATACTATCGGCCAATGGCTACACCTTC
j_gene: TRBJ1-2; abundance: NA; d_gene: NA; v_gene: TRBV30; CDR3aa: CAWSRGADYGYTF; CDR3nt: TGTGCCTGGAGTAGAGGGGCCGACTATGGCTACACCTTC
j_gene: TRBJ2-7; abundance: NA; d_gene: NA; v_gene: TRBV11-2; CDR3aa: CASSLDRATYEQYF; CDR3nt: TGTGCCAGCAGCTTAGACCGGGCCACCTACGAGCAGTACTTC
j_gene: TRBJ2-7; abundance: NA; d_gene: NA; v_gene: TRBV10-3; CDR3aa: CAIANLNYEQYF; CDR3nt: TGTGCCATCGCCAATCTAAACTACGAGCAGTACTTC
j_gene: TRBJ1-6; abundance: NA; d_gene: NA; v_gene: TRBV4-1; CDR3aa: CASSHPPRQVNSPLHF; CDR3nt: TGCGCCAGCAGCCACCCCCCACGACAGGTTAATTCACCCCTCCACTTT
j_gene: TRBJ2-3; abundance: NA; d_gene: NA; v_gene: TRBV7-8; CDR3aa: CASSLKRRGGTDTQYF; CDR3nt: TGTGCCAGCAGCTTAAAACGGCGAGGGGGCACAGATACGCAGTATTTT
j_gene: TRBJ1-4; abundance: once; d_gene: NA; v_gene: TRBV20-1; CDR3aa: CSASDEKLFF; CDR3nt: TGCAGTGCTAGCGATGAAAAACTGTTTTTT
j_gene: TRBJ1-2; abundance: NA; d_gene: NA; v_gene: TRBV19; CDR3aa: CASTPDIASGYTF; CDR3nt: TGTGCCAGTACCCCGGACATTGCGAGTGGCTACACCTTC
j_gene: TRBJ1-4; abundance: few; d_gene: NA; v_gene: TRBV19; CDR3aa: CASSMGVGNEKLFF; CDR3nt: TGTGCCAGTAGTATGGGGGTCGGTAATGAAAAACTGTTTTTT
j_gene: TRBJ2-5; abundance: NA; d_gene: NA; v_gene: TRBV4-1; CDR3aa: CASSSQGQLETQYF; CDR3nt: TGCGCCAGCAGCTCCCAGGGCCAACTAGAGACCCAGTACTTC
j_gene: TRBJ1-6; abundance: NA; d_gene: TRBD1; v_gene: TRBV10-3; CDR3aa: CAIKEGQGNSPLHF; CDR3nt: TGTGCCATCAAAGAGGGACAGGGTAATTCACCCCTCCACTTT
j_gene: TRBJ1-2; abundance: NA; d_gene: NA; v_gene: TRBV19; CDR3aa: CASSTTGSDGYTF; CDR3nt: TGTGCCAGTAGTACCACAGGGAGCGATGGCTACACCTTC
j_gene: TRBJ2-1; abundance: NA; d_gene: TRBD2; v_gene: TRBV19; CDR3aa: CASSIGPGGYNEQFF; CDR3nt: TGTGCCAGTAGTATCGGGCCGGGGGGGTACAATGAGCAGTTCTTC
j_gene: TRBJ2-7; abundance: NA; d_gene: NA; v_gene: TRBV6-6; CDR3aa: CASSYNTASYEQYF; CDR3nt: TGTGCCAGCAGTTACAATACAGCATCCTACGAGCAGTACTTC
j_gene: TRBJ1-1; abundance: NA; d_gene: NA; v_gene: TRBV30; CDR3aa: CAWTAGHPNTEAFF; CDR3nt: TGTGCCTGGACTGCGGGACACCCGAACACTGAAGCTTTCTTT
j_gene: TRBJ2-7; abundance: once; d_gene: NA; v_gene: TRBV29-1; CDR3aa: CSVVRDAGSYEQYF; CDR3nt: TGCAGCGTGGTCCGGGACGCCGGCTCCTACGAGCAGTACTTC
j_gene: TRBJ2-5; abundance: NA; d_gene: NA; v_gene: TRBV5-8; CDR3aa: CASTSLRGMRETQYF; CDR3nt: TGTGCCAGCACCTCCCTTAGGGGGATGAGAGAGACCCAGTACTTC
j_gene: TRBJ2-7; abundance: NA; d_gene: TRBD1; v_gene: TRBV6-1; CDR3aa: CASMGQAANGQYF; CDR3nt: TGTGCCAGCATGGGACAGGCTGCCAACGGGCAGTACTTC
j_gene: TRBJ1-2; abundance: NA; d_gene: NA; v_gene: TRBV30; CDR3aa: CAWSSTLSYTF; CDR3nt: TGTGCCTGGAGTTCTACTCTAAGCTACACCTTC
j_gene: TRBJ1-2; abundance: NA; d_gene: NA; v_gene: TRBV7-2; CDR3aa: CASSLHYGYTF; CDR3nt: TGTGCCAGCAGCCTACACTATGGCTACACCTTC
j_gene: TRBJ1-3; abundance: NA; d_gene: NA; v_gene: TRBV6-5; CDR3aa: CASSPDTSGNTIYF; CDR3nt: TGTGCCAGCAGTCCGGACACTTCTGGAAACACCATATATTTT
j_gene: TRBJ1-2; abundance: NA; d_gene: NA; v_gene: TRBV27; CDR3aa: CASSLSITGGDVGGSDGYTF; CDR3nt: TGTGCCAGCAGTTTATCGATAACGGGGGGCGACGTCGGAGGTTCTGATGGCTACACCTTC